The 29 T cell receptor beta chains in this list originate from one sample, sequenced in a study of cytotoxic CD8 clonotypes in ibrutinib-treated CLL. Clones were sequenced by immunoSEQ multiplex PCR, and TCRdb holds only the in-frame ones, with some missing. This table holds approximately 200,000 clones, 72% found once. The specimen was PBMCs, collected after 24 months of ibrutinib treatment. Receptors originate from a human donor with chronic lymphocytic leukemia.

The rearrangement joins TRBV7-3 to TRBJ2-5; 14 bases fit TRBD2. Germline trimming cut 3 bases from V and 5 bases from J; bases unmatched to any gene: 5. The V gene's germline CDR1 is SGHTA and CDR2 FQGTGA. The CDR3 is 16 amino acids. CDR3 in amino acids: CASSFGTSGSGETQYF. CDR3 bases: TGTGCCAGCAGCTTCGGGACTAGCGGGAGCGGGGAGACCCAGTACTTC.

This clone was recorded only once. The chain has TRBV2 and TRBJ1-2; the match to TRBD1 covers 7 bases. V was clipped by 6 bases and J by 4 bases; unmatched bases: 5. This CDR3 region has 13 residues. In germline, CDR1 is SNHLY, CDR2 FYNNEI. The CDR3 sequence is CASSGGQSYGYTF. As DNA, the CDR3 is TGTGCCAGCAGCGGGGGACAGTCCTATGGCTACACCTTC.

This sequence joins TRBV28 and TRBJ2-2; D is undetermined. Germline CDR1 is MDHEN and CDR2 is SYDVKM. V was pared by 2 bases and J by 2 bases, with 3 bases between. This CDR3 has 13 residues. CDR3 nucleotide sequence: TGTGCCAGCAGTTTAACAAACACCGGGGAGCTGTTTTTT. The encoded protein is CASSLTNTGELFF. The full variable domain, rest sourced from reference TRBV28 and TRBJ2-2, is DVKVTQSSRYLVKRTGEKVFLECVQDMDHENMFWYRQDPGLGLRLIYFSYDVKMKEKGDIPEGYSVSREKKERFSLILESASTNQTSMYLCASSLTNTGELFFGEGSRLTVL.

The chain has TRBV7-7 and TRBJ1-3, with TRBD1 matching 7 bases. The CDR3 covers 14 residues. J was trimmed by 2 bases and V by 5 bases; bases with no gene match: 3. The germline CDR1 and CDR2 sequences are SSHAT and FNYEAQ (reference sequence). CDR3 DNA: TGTGCCAGCAGCGCCGGGACAGCTGGAAACACCATATATTTT. Amino acids: CASSAGTAGNTIYF.

This sequence joins TRBV29-1 and TRBJ2-2; maybe TRBD1 (5 bases). This CDR3 region has 14 residues. The germline V gene has CDR1 SQVTM and CDR2 ANQGSEA. Trimming took off 4 bases at V and 1 base at J, with 10 bases between the two ends. The CDR3 region is CSVVGRENTGELFF. DNA for the CDR3: TGCAGCGTTGTCGGCAGGGAGAACACCGGGGAGCTGTTTTTT.

The rearrangement joins TRBV4-2 to TRBJ1-3; D uncertain. The V and J ends lost 0 bases and 0 bases respectively, with 6 bases between them. Germline CDR1 reads LGHNA; CDR2 reads YNFKEQ. CDR3 length: 15 amino acids. Here the CDR3 DNA reads TGTGCCAGCAGCCAAGAGGGATACTCTGGAAACACCATATATTTT. Its protein product is CASSQEGYSGNTIYF.

The chain joins TRBV5-1 to TRBJ2-3, with 10 bases identical to TRBD2. The junction had 12 bases not matched to a gene; V was cut back by 0 bases and J by 11 bases. The CDR3 is made up of 16 amino acids. Germline assignment: CDR1 SGHRS and CDR2 YFSETQ. This CDR3 is CASSLVAGGEPTKQYF. Written as DNA, the CDR3 is TGCGCCAGCAGCTTGGTAGCGGGAGGAGAGCCGACCAAGCAGTATTTT.

The chain couples TRBV28 to TRBJ2-7, with D perhaps TRBD1 (6 bases). The V end lost 5 bases, the J end lost 0 bases, and 14 bases lay between the germline ends. This CDR3 is built from 15 residues. From germline, CDR1 is MDHEN and CDR2 SYDVKM. CDR3 region: CASSPGHRSSYEQYF. As DNA, the CDR3 is TGTGCCAGCAGTCCGGGACATAGGAGCTCCTACGAGCAGTACTTC.

This clone was counted a single time. The rearrangement links TRBV14 to TRBJ2-1; 9 nucleotides align to TRBD2. The V gene end was trimmed by 1 base and the J gene end by 10 bases; junction bases not matched to a gene: 5. CDR1 SGHDN and CDR2 FVKESK come from the germline V gene. This CDR3 has 14 amino acids. In DNA, the CDR3 is TGTGCCAGCAGCCAAGCCCTAGCGGGACGCGAGCAGTTCTTC. This gives the protein CASSQALAGREQFF.

V gene TRBV27 combines with J gene TRBJ2-1; D unclear. The germline V gene has CDR1 MNHEY and CDR2 SMNVEV (reference sequence). Between the trimmed V and J ends, which lost 7 bases and 4 bases, there was a span of 14 bases. The CDR3 has 14 amino acids. The CDR3 sequence: CASTLNVGYNEQFF. The CDR3 DNA is TGTGCCAGCACCCTCAACGTCGGATACAATGAGCAGTTCTTC.

The V call is TRBV11-3, the J call TRBJ2-1, with D perhaps TRBD1 or TRBD2 (5 bases each). Deletions cut 2 bases from V and 2 bases from J, with 10 bases between. Germline CDR1 SGHNT, CDR2 YENEEA. This CDR3 spans 15 amino acids. CDR3 sequence (DNA): TGTGCCAGCAGCTTATTAGGGACGACCTACAATGAGCAGTTCTTC. Protein sequence: CASSLLGTTYNEQFF.

This clone came up once. DNA of the CDR3: TGCGCCAGCAGCCTCGACAGGGGGCGAGATGAAGCTTTCTTT. It encodes CASSLDRGRDEAFF. The V call is TRBV4-3, the J call TRBJ1-1; 10 bases agree with TRBD1. V lost 4 bases and J lost 7; bases outside the gene matches: 6. This CDR3 spans 14 amino acids. The germline V gene has CDR1 LGHNA and CDR2 YSLEER.

This sequence joins TRBV19 and TRBJ1-1; 8 bases line up with TRBD1. With V trimmed by 7 bases and J by 7 bases, 8 bases remained unmatched. CDR3 length: 13 residues. Germline V CDR1 and CDR2: LNHDA, SQIVND (reference sequence). CDR3 DNA sequence: TGTGCCAGTAACAAGGACAGGGCGGGTGAAGCTTTCTTT. As protein: CASNKDRAGEAFF.

The chain uses TRBV28 and TRBJ1-2; TRBD1 agrees at 7 bases. Per the germline V gene, CDR1 is MDHEN and CDR2 is SYDVKM. The CDR3 is 13 amino acids. J was trimmed by 4 bases and V by 8 bases; bases with no gene match: 7. The CDR3 protein is CASLETGVYGYTF. The CDR3 nucleotides read TGTGCCAGCCTCGAAACAGGGGTCTATGGCTACACCTTC.

The chain recombines TRBV9 with TRBJ2-1, with 11 bases that match TRBD2. The V gene's germline CDR1 is SGDLS and CDR2 YYNGEE. The CDR3 covers 17 residues. Trimming cost V 2 bases and J 10 bases; bases outside gene matches: 14. The DNA of the CDR3 is TGTGCCAGCAGCGTTTTCCCGGGACTAGCGGTCGTGGGGGAGCAGTTCTTC. Its protein is CASSVFPGLAVVGEQFF.

The genes are TRBV7-8 and TRBJ1-1; tentatively, D is TRBD1 (6 bases). Trimming cost V 5 bases and J 3 bases, with 13 bases left between them. This CDR3 is built from 14 residues. From germline, CDR1 is SGHVS and CDR2 FQNEAQ. As DNA, the CDR3 is TGTGCCAGCAGCCGAGGACAGTGGGACACTGAAGCTTTCTTT. Translated, it gives CASSRGQWDTEAFF.

There are a few counts of this clone. V is TRBV6-1 and J is TRBJ1-1; D not certain. This CDR3 region has 18 residues. V lost 4 bases and J 0 bases, leaving 21 bases between the germline ends. CDR1 is MNHNS, CDR2 SASEGT, per germline. DNA for the CDR3: TGTGCCAGCAGTGGCCGGGCGCATTGGCCCGGCTTGAACACTGAAGCTTTCTTT. Translation gives CASSGRAHWPGLNTEAFF.

V usage is TRBV5-6 and J usage is TRBJ2-7, with D hard to call. This CDR3 has 14 amino acids. CDR1 is SGHDT and CDR2 is YYEEEE in the germline V gene. The V end was cut by 2 bases, the J end by 0 bases, with 9 bases between. CDR3 residues: CASSLSASSYEQYF. In DNA, the CDR3 is TGTGCCAGCAGCTTATCGGCCTCCTCCTACGAGCAGTACTTC.

This chain joins TRBV29-1 and TRBJ2-1; 8 bases match TRBD1. Germline V gene sequence: CDR1 SQVTM, CDR2 ANQGSEA. V lost 6 bases to trimming and J lost 0 bases; unmatched junction nucleotides: 10. This CDR3 has 16 residues. In nucleotides, the CDR3 is TGCAGCGTGGAACAGACAGGGGTAGGCTCCTACAATGAGCAGTTCTTC. It encodes CSVEQTGVGSYNEQFF.

The DNA for the CDR3 is TGTGCCAGCAGCCAAGTCGCCGGGTCTTATGGCTACACCTTC. This encodes CASSQVAGSYGYTF. The chain joins TRBV4-2 to TRBJ1-2; D is unclear. V lost 1 base, J lost 5 bases, and 11 bases lay in between. Germline CDR1 is LGHNA and CDR2 is YNFKEQ. The CDR3 has 14 amino acids.

This chain links TRBV7-2 with TRBJ1-5, with D maybe TRBD1 (5 bases). CDR1 and CDR2 (germline): SGHTA, FQGNSA. Deletions cut 5 bases from V and 2 bases from J, with 19 bases between. This CDR3 region has 17 residues. The CDR3 nucleotides read TGTGCCAGCAGCCCCGAGGGACGGTGGGTCGGCAATCAGCCCCAGCATTTT. Amino acid sequence: CASSPEGRWVGNQPQHF.

The gene calls are TRBV6-6 and TRBJ1-5; 9 bases are shared with TRBD1. The CDR3 runs 15 residues. Germline V gene data show CDR1 as MNHNY and CDR2 as SVGAGI (reference sequence). V dropped 5 bases and J dropped 2; count of bases not matched to a gene: 4. This CDR3 reads CASSTGGGGNQPQHF. The CDR3 DNA reads TGTGCCAGCAGTACAGGGGGCGGCGGCAATCAGCCCCAGCATTTT.

This clone was detected only once. Here the CDR3 reads CASSEVVTQYF. CDR3 nucleotide sequence: TGTGCCAGCAGCGAGGTGGTTACCCAGTACTTC. The J gene is TRBJ2-5, the V gene TRBV11-2; D unresolved. The CDR3 spans 11 residues. The germline gives CDR1 SGHAT, CDR2 FQNNGV. The V and J ends lost 5 bases and 8 bases respectively, with 9 bases between them.

The V gene is TRBV9, the J gene TRBJ2-3, with 8 bases aligning to TRBD1. The CDR3 spans 14 residues. Per germline, CDR1 SGDLS and CDR2 YYNGEE. Losses at the gene ends were 7 bases for V and 3 bases for J; bases not matched to a gene: 7. Here the CDR3 reads CASSDRDRTDTQYF. CDR3 bases: TGTGCCAGCTCCGACCGGGACAGGACAGATACGCAGTATTTT. Full variable domain (rest looked up from reference TRBV9 and TRBJ2-3): DSGVTQTPKHLITATGQRVTLRCSPRSGDLSVYWYQQSLDQGLQFLIQYYNGEERAKGNILERFSAQQFPDLHSELNLSSLELGDSALYFCASSDRDRTDTQYFGPGTRLTVL.

The chain uses TRBV30 and TRBJ2-7, with D maybe TRBD1 (5 bases). Germline V gene sequence: CDR1 GTSNPN, CDR2 SVGIG (reference sequence). The CDR3 covers 15 residues. The germline V and J ends were trimmed by 0 bases and 3 bases, with 15 bases remaining between them. The CDR3 loop is CAWSVPYSQGYEQYF. The CDR3 DNA reads as TGTGCCTGGAGTGTACCATATAGTCAGGGCTACGAGCAGTACTTC.

The CDR3 bases are TGCGCCAGCAGCCAAGAAAGGGGACTATACAATGAGCAGTTCTTC. The encoded protein is CASSQERGLYNEQFF. The chain couples TRBV4-1 to TRBJ2-1; TRBD2 matches 7 bases. This CDR3 region has 15 residues. Germline V gene lookup returns CDR1 MGHRA and CDR2 YSYEKL. V lost 0 bases to trimming and J lost 4 bases; unmatched junction nucleotides: 3.

The chain links TRBV29-1 to TRBJ1-2, with 8 bases lining up with TRBD1. There are 14 residues in the CDR3. Germline trimming cut 1 base from V and 5 bases from J; bases unmatched to any gene: 6. Looked up from germline, CDR1 is SQVTM and CDR2 is ANQGSEA. The CDR3 DNA reads TGCAGCGTTGAAGTGACAGGGGTCCATTATGGCTACACCTTC. It translates to CSVEVTGVHYGYTF.

The gene calls are TRBV6-5 and TRBJ2-5; no reliable D call. The CDR3 spans 13 residues. V lost 5 bases, J lost 1 base, and 8 bases lay in between. Germline lookup yields CDR1 MNHEY and CDR2 SVGAGI. In DNA, the CDR3 is TGTGCCAGCAGTGACGGACGCCAAGAGACCCAGTACTTC. Protein product: CASSDGRQETQYF.

This chain uses TRBV5-6 with TRBJ2-3; D perhaps matches TRBD1 (5 bases). Germline values: CDR1 SGHDT, CDR2 YYEEEE. The V end was cut by 0 bases, the J end by 3 bases, with 14 bases between. This CDR3 contains 16 residues. DNA of the CDR3: TGTGCCAGCAGCTTGGGGAGCAGGGTAGGGACAGATACGCAGTATTTT. Encoded protein: CASSLGSRVGTDTQYF.